The T cell receptor (beta chain) described here comes from a study of Ad26.COV2.S vaccination and SARS-CoV-2 variants. Germline V gene data show CDR1 as LNHDA and CDR2 as SQIVND (reference sequence). The V gene lost 10 bases and the J gene lost 4 bases, with 13 bases spanning the gap. This CDR3 contains 13 residues. Notes on the study in general: Placebo recipients and vaccine recipients were similar in non-spike TCR breadth.

Using immunoSEQ multiplex PCR, the repertoire was profiled, and TCRdb retains in-frame clones only, with some absent. In the table there are roughly 500,000 clones, about 83% of which are singletons. Of note for this clone: No antigen is known for it.

Treatment: roughly 20 received Ad26.COV2.S at low or high dose, single or two shots; a few received placebo; per-sample allocation not given. The samples were gathered on day 63 after the first injection of vaccine or placebo. An Ad26 vector that expressed Wuhan-strain SARS-CoV-2 spike constituted the vaccine. This material consisted of peripheral blood, taken in a trial of Ad26.COV2.S vaccine versus placebo. This TCR was sampled from a person between 18 and 65 years old who received the Ad26.COV2.S COVID-19 vaccine or a placebo. This chain connects TRBV19 to TRBJ2-2, with TRBD2 as a possible D gene (6 bases). The CDR3 nucleotides are TGTGCCACTAGGAGTAGCGGCACCGGGGAGCTGTTTTTT. The encoded protein is CATRSSGTGELFF.